Presented here are 9 T cell receptor beta chains from one specimen sequenced in a study of radiotherapy plus CTLA-4 blockade in lung cancer. The data were produced by immunoSEQ multiplex PCR, yet TCRdb's version contains in-frame clones alone and is incomplete. The sample has approximately 77,000 clones, 60% to 85% seen once; the top ten hold 22%. The specimen comprised peripheral blood, sampled from a patient treated with radiotherapy plus ipilimumab. The receptor source for this set is a human donor with non-small cell lung cancer whose response to radiotherapy plus ipilimumab could not be evaluated. Some clones in this sample may be carry-over from other donors' samples.

Concerning this clone itself: The sample contains more than one DNA sequence encoding this CDR3. V and J are TRBV5-1 and TRBJ2-2; 7 positions agree with TRBD1. The CDR3 extends over 13 amino acids. V dropped 5 bases and J dropped 7; count of bases not matched to a gene: 5. Germline values: CDR1 SGHRS, CDR2 YFSETQ. CDR3 bases: TGCGCCAGCAGTTTACAGGGGAGCGGGGAGCTGTTTTTT. Its protein is CASSLQGSGELFF.

The chain couples TRBV11-1 to TRBJ2-2, with a weak D call TRBD1 (6 bases). The V gene's germline CDR1 is SGHAT and CDR2 FQDESV (reference sequence). This CDR3 has 14 residues. The V and J ends lost 5 bases and 3 bases respectively, with 10 bases between them. This chain's CDR3 is CASSLGQHTGELFF. The CDR3 region has the DNA TGTGCCAGCAGCCTAGGACAGCACACCGGGGAGCTGTTTTTT. Combining the CDR3 with reference TRBV11-1 and TRBJ2-2 gives the whole variable domain EAEVAQSPRYKITEKSQAVAFWCDPISGHATLYWYRQILGQGPELLVQFQDESVVDDSQLPKDRFSAERLKGVDSTLKIQPAELGDSAMYLCASSLGQHTGELFFGEGSRLTVL.

The chain couples TRBV6-1 to TRBJ2-1; 10 positions agree with TRBD2. V shed 10 bases, J shed 7 bases, and the junction held 10 bases outside the gene matches. The CDR3 runs 14 residues. Germline CDR1 reads MNHNS; CDR2 reads SASEGT. The CDR3 reads CATQSGGAGNEQFF. The DNA of the CDR3 is TGTGCCACCCAGAGCGGGGGGGCGGGGAATGAGCAGTTCTTC.

This chain links TRBV6-1 with TRBJ1-2; no clear D gene. The germline V gene has CDR1 MNHNS and CDR2 SASEGT. The germline V and J ends were trimmed by 1 base and 4 bases, with 10 bases remaining between them. The CDR3 contains 14 residues. The DNA of the CDR3 is TGTGCCAGCAGTGAAGGTTCGCGGGGCTATGGCTACACCTTC. It is translated as CASSEGSRGYGYTF.

This clone turned up a few times. The chain links TRBV5-4 to TRBJ2-3; the match to TRBD2 covers 7 bases. Trimming cost V 0 bases and J 4 bases; bases outside gene matches: 2. Germline values: CDR1 SGHNT, CDR2 YYREEE (reference sequence). This CDR3 region has 14 residues. CDR3 residues: CASSLGAGPDTQYF. DNA of the CDR3: TGTGCCAGCAGCTTGGGAGCGGGGCCAGATACGCAGTATTTT.

This chain connects TRBV18 to TRBJ2-1; possibly TRBD1 for D (6 bases). This CDR3 contains 15 residues. Germline CDR1 reads KGHSH; CDR2 reads LQKENI. V was trimmed by 3 bases and J by 2 bases, leaving 11 bases between them. The CDR3 coding sequence is TGTGCCAGCTCACCCTCGGGACAAACCTACAATGAGCAGTTCTTC. Its translation is CASSPSGQTYNEQFF.

In this sample, this clone turned up a few times. V is TRBV7-6 and J is TRBJ1-1, with 7 positions matching TRBD1. J lost 7 bases, V lost 5 bases, and 7 bases had no gene match. The CDR3 extends over 13 amino acids. Germline lookup yields CDR1 SGHVS and CDR2 FNYEAQ. CDR3 sequence reads: CASSPGQSIEAFF. Written as DNA, the CDR3 is TGTGCCAGCAGCCCGGGACAGTCTATTGAAGCTTTCTTT.

The J gene is TRBJ1-2, the V gene TRBV6-6, with D hard to call. V was trimmed by 5 bases and J by 1 base, leaving 14 bases between them. The germline CDR1 and CDR2 sequences are MNHNY and SVGAGI (reference sequence). CDR3 size: 15 residues. Here the CDR3 reads CASSPPGLSNYGYTF. The CDR3 nucleotides are TGTGCCAGCAGTCCCCCGGGTCTGAGTAACTATGGCTACACCTTC.

V usage is TRBV11-2 and J usage is TRBJ1-3; 7 bases line up with TRBD1. Germline trimming cut 3 bases from V and 2 bases from J; bases unmatched to any gene: 4. Germline V gene sequence: CDR1 SGHAT, CDR2 FQNNGV. CDR3 size: 15 residues. CDR3 sequence (DNA): TGTGCCAGCAGCTTCCGCGGGACAGCTGGAAACACCATATATTTT. Amino acids: CASSFRGTAGNTIYF.